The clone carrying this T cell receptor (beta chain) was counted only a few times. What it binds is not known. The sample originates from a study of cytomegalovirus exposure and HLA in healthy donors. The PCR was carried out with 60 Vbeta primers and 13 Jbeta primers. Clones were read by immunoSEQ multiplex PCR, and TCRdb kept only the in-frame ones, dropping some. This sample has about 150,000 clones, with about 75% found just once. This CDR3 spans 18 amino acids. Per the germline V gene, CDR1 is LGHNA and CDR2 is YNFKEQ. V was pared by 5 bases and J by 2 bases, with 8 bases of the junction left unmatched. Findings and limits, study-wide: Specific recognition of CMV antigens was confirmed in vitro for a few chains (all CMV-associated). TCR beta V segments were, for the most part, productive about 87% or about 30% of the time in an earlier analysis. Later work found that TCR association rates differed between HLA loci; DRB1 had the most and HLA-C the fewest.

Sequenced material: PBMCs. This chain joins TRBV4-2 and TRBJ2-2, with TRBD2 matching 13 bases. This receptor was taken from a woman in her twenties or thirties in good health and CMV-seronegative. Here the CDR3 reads CASSVRLAGGLNTGELFF. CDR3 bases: TGTGCCAGCAGCGTCCGACTAGCGGGGGGCCTAAACACCGGGGAGCTGTTTTTT.